This entry describes one T cell receptor (beta chain). Antigen unknown. Sequencing was at survey level. TCRdb keeps only in-frame clones here, not all; method: immunoSEQ multiplex PCR. This table has 30,000 to 35,000 clones, about 85% appearing once. V lost 4 bases, J lost 3 bases, and 5 bases stayed unmatched. Germline CDR1 reads SQVTM; CDR2 reads ANQGSEA. The length of the CDR3 is 14 residues. The sample originates from a study of STAT5B mutations in CD4+ large granular lymphocyte leukemia. Overall study findings and caveats: No patients shared main leukemic clonotypes, though about 26% appeared at low frequency elsewhere. TRBV06-family usage was enriched in top patient clones (8/27) versus controls (2/35). Patient CD4-sorted repertoires looked more clonal than healthy CD4+ repertoires, even without putative leukemic clones.

Sequencing was done on a sample of CD4+ T cells from blood buffy coats. V and J are TRBV29-1 and TRBJ2-7, with TRBD1 identical over 11 bases. The source is a human donor in good health. The CDR3 DNA reads as TGCAGCGTTGTTTACGGGACAGGGGGCTACGAGCAGTACTTC. As protein: CSVVYGTGGYEQYF.